This T cell receptor (beta chain) originates from a study of shared clonotypes between healthy human individuals. Study-level results: Among donors, sharing of clonotypes was expected to be affected by sequencing depth.

At the deep level, the assay was run. Here immunoSEQ multiplex PCR was the method, and the copy in TCRdb shows in-frame clones only, minus some. The sample lists some 450,000 clones; roughly three quarters were seen once. The study drew all its donors from Caucasian adults living in Nashville, Tennessee. V gave up 6 bases and J gave up 0 bases, with 8 bases separating them. This CDR3 is 14 amino acids long. Germline loops: CDR1 MNHEY, CDR2 SVGAGI. This clone was detected only once. Its antigen is currently unknown. The sequenced sample was PBMCs. This chain links TRBV6-5 with TRBJ2-2; D not certain. This TCR came from a woman aged 40 to 55 in good health. Some clones in this sample may be carry-over from other donors' samples. The CDR3 DNA reads as TGTGCCAGCAGATCGGACGCGAACACCGGGGAGCTGTTTTTT. This codes for CASRSDANTGELFF.